The source of this TCR beta chain is a study of blood T cell repertoires in COVID-19. Study-wide background: Whether acute or convalescent, the COVID-19 samples came from the United States, Italy and Spain.

The sample holds a few counts of this clone. Under the authors' procedure: Counts of nucleated cells, estimated from reference gene primer amplification, were obtained. TCRdb's table, derived via immunoSEQ multiplex PCR, lists solely in-frame clones and lacks some. The V and J calls and clone size are taken from that table; D and trimming were inferred from the DNA. Of around 79,000 clones listed, roughly 89% are singletons. The sequence derives from a man in his 70s with active or convalescent COVID-19. Sequencing used peripheral blood.

In DNA form, the CDR3 reads TGTGCCAGCACCGAACTAGGGGACATTGGGGCCAACGTCCTGACTTTC. Residues: CASTELGDIGANVLTF. The chain couples TRBV7-9 to TRBJ2-6; tentative D call: TRBD1 (6 bases). The CDR3 contains 16 residues. Looked up from germline, CDR1 is SEHNR and CDR2 is FQNEAQ (reference sequence). Trimming pared 7 bases from V and 3 bases from J, leaving 16 bases between.